Each of the 9 T cell receptor beta chains below was sequenced from the same sample in a study of blood T cell repertoires in COVID-19. Sequencing was performed with immunoSEQ multiplex PCR; in TCRdb, only in-frame clones are kept and a portion is missing. The profile shows about 300,000 clones, around 90% of them singletons. The sequenced material came from peripheral blood. Source of these receptors: a man in his 70s with acute or convalescent COVID-19.

The chain employs TRBV9 and TRBJ2-7; 11 bases agree with TRBD1. The germline V gene has CDR1 SGDLS and CDR2 YYNGEE. This CDR3 comprises 14 residues. V trimming: 4 bases; J trimming: 6 bases; junction bases outside the gene matches: 6. In nucleotides, the CDR3 is TGTGCCAGCAGCTTGGGACAGGGGGGATTCGAGCAGTACTTC. Translation gives CASSLGQGGFEQYF.

The V and J genes are TRBV6-2 or TRBV6-3 and TRBJ1-1; 8 bases align to TRBD1. The CDR3 sequence is 13 residues long. Germline V CDR1 and CDR2: MNHEY, SVGEGT. V trimming: 0 bases; J trimming: 11 bases; junction bases outside the gene matches: 5. The CDR3 DNA reads as TGTGCCAGCAGTTACTCAAACAGGGGGAAGGCTTTCTTT. Residues: CASSYSNRGKAFF.

The chain couples TRBV7-2 to TRBJ1-5; D is unclear. Germline assignment: CDR1 SGHTA and CDR2 FQGNSA. Between the trimmed V and J ends, which lost 8 bases and 4 bases, there was a span of 15 bases. The CDR3 consists of 14 residues. The CDR3 bases are TGTGCCAGCGCTTTTGAGGCAGATAATCAGCCCCAGCATTTT. The encoded protein is CASAFEADNQPQHF.

For this clone: This may be a read error, as it is one base from a much larger clone. The rearrangement uses TRBV5-1 and TRBJ2-7; TRBD1 agrees at 8 bases. Per germline, CDR1 SGHRS and CDR2 YFSETQ. V trimming: 4 bases; J trimming: 4 bases; junction bases outside the gene matches: 7. The CDR3 covers 14 residues. Written as DNA, the CDR3 is TGCGCCAGCAGCCACGGGCAGGGGGCTTACGAGCAGTACTTC. Protein sequence: CASSHGQGAYEQYF.

V gene TRBV5-1 combines with J gene TRBJ2-7, with D possibly being TRBD1 (6 bases). V lost 0 bases and J lost 0, with 10 bases in between. The CDR3 length is 15 residues. Germline loops: CDR1 SGHRS, CDR2 YFSETQ. CDR3 coding DNA: TGCGCCAGCAGCTTGGTAACAGGGAGCTCCTACGAGCAGTACTTC. It encodes CASSLVTGSSYEQYF.

This clone was seen more than once but under ten times. The rearrangement joins TRBV7-2 to TRBJ2-6, with D perhaps matching TRBD1 (6 bases). CDR1 is SGHTA, CDR2 FQGNSA, per germline. The V and J ends lost 6 bases and 5 bases respectively, with 14 bases between them. The CDR3 is 15 amino acids. The CDR3 sequence is CASRTTGSWANVLTF. The CDR3 nucleotides read TGTGCCAGCAGGACCACAGGGAGCTGGGCCAACGTCCTGACTTTC.

This chain uses TRBV7-6 with TRBJ1-4; weak D call: TRBD1 (5 bases). The CDR3 loop spans 13 amino acids. Per germline, CDR1 SGHVS and CDR2 FNYEAQ. The V gene lost 5 bases and the J gene lost 4 bases, with 8 bases spanning the gap. The CDR3 protein is CASSRQYNEKLFF. CDR3 DNA: TGTGCCAGCAGCCGACAGTATAATGAAAAACTGTTTTTT.

This sequence joins TRBV19 and TRBJ1-6; D is perhaps TRBD1 (6 bases). Trimming took off 6 bases at V and 7 bases at J, with 10 bases between the two ends. CDR1 is LNHDA, CDR2 SQIVND, per germline (reference sequence). This CDR3 has 13 residues. The CDR3 loop is CASRAGTNSPLHF. Written as DNA, the CDR3 is TGTGCCAGTAGGGCAGGGACAAATTCACCCCTCCACTTT.

The V and J genes are TRBV19 and TRBJ1-1; 10 bases align to TRBD1. Germline V lookup: CDR1 LNHDA, CDR2 SQIVND (reference sequence). The CDR3 totals 16 residues. Unmatched junction bases numbered 8, after V lost 4 bases and J lost 3 bases. CDR3 residues: CASSTSWDRGDTEAFF. CDR3 in DNA: TGTGCCAGTAGTACCAGTTGGGACAGGGGTGACACTGAAGCTTTCTTT.